The 27 T cell receptor beta chains below come from one sample, sequenced in a study of cytomegalovirus exposure and HLA in healthy donors. It was with 60 Vbeta and 13 Jbeta primers that the PCR ran. Only in-frame clones appear in the TCRdb table, and some are missing; sequencing was by immunoSEQ multiplex PCR. This sample carries 110,000 to 150,000 clones, roughly 76% of them seen once, and the ten largest clones take around 14%. The sequenced sample was PBMCs. These TCRs come from a human donor in good health.

This chain connects TRBV5-1 to TRBJ2-1; 11 nucleotides line up with TRBD1. This CDR3 has 15 residues. Germline CDR1 and CDR2: SGHRS and YFSETQ. V trimming: 4 bases; J trimming: 8 bases; junction bases outside the gene matches: 8. CDR3 coding DNA: TGCGCCAGCAGCGGCGGGGACAGGGGGAGTGATGAGCAGTTCTTC. Translating it yields CASSGGDRGSDEQFF.

The rearrangement uses TRBV5-4 and TRBJ2-2; D uncertain. The CDR3 loop spans 13 amino acids. V was trimmed by 9 bases and J by 1 base, leaving 10 bases between them. The germline CDR1 and CDR2 sequences are SGHNT and YYREEE (reference sequence). The CDR3 loop is CATLGLNTGELFF. Written as DNA, the CDR3 is TGTGCCACTCTAGGATTGAACACCGGGGAGCTGTTTTTT.

The chain joins TRBV7-2 to TRBJ2-6; no clear D. Trimming removed 0 bases from V and 2 bases from J, with 8 bases in between. CDR3 length: 16 amino acids. CDR1 is SGHTA, CDR2 FQGNSA, per germline. The CDR3 loop reads CASSLAPSAGANVLTF. The CDR3 region has the DNA TGTGCCAGCAGCTTAGCACCGAGCGCTGGGGCCAACGTCCTGACTTTC.

V and J are TRBV9 and TRBJ2-6, with TRBD1 as a possible D gene (5 bases). This CDR3 has 14 residues. The V end lost 4 bases, the J end lost 5 bases, and 10 bases lay between the germline ends. CDR1 is SGDLS, CDR2 YYNGEE, per germline. This CDR3 reads CASSSPGRANVLTF. The CDR3 DNA reads TGTGCCAGCAGCTCGCCAGGGCGGGCCAACGTCCTGACTTTC.

CDR3 sequence: CASSQDPATVPSSYNSPLHF. CDR3 DNA: TGTGCCAGCAGCCAAGATCCGGCGACAGTACCGAGCTCCTATAATTCACCCCTCCACTTT. V gene TRBV4-2 combines with J gene TRBJ1-6; D possibly corresponds to TRBD1 (5 bases). The CDR3 totals 20 residues. CDR1 is LGHNA, CDR2 YNFKEQ, per germline. V was pared by 0 bases and J by 0 bases, with 18 bases between.

This clone has just a few counts. The chain combines TRBV6-6 with TRBJ1-5; D gene unclear. Germline V gives CDR1 MNHNY, CDR2 SVGAGI (reference sequence). This CDR3 spans 15 amino acids. Trimming removed 7 bases at V and 8 bases at J, with 21 bases between. The CDR3, as DNA: TGTGCCAGCACCTTCGGAGAGGCGTTCGAGGAGCCCCAGCATTTT. Translated: CASTFGEAFEEPQHF.

The chain joins TRBV6-5 to TRBJ2-5; possibly TRBD2 for D (6 bases). CDR1 MNHEY and CDR2 SVGAGI come from the germline V gene. V was cut by 2 bases and J by 0 bases, with 10 bases left in between. This CDR3 region has 15 residues. CDR3 DNA: TGTGCCAGCAGTTACACGGGGGTCCACCAAGAGACCCAGTACTTC. Amino acid sequence: CASSYTGVHQETQYF.

The gene calls are TRBV5-1 and TRBJ2-3; 9 positions match TRBD2. The length of the CDR3 is 15 residues. V shed 4 bases, J shed 4 bases, and the junction held 7 bases outside the gene matches. CDR1 SGHRS and CDR2 YFSETQ come from the germline V gene. The CDR3 region has the DNA TGCGCCAGCAGCCCTGGAGGCGGGGGGGCAGATACGCAGTATTTT. It yields the protein CASSPGGGGADTQYF.

This chain connects TRBV7-9 to TRBJ2-3, with 14 nucleotides matching TRBD2. The ends lost 4 bases at V and 4 bases at J; junction bases unmatched: 4. There are 16 residues in the CDR3. From germline, CDR1 is SEHNR and CDR2 FQNEAQ (reference sequence). CDR3 loop: CASSSWTSGGPDTQYF. The CDR3 region has the DNA TGTGCCAGCAGCTCCTGGACTAGCGGGGGGCCAGATACGCAGTATTTT.

The V and J genes are TRBV28 and TRBJ1-5; D remains ambiguous. The CDR3 contains 13 residues. CDR1 is MDHEN, CDR2 SYDVKM, per germline. The CDR3 DNA reads TGTACCTCCTCGGTGGGCGGGAGTCAGCCCCAGCATTTT. Encoded protein: CTSSVGGSQPQHF.

V usage is TRBV27 and J usage is TRBJ2-1, with 7 bases that match TRBD2. In germline, CDR1 is MNHEY, CDR2 SMNVEV (reference sequence). J lost 0 bases, V lost 7 bases, and 3 bases had no gene match. The CDR3 spans 14 residues. DNA of the CDR3: TGTGCCAGCAATGGCGGGAGCTCCTACAATGAGCAGTTCTTC. Amino acid sequence: CASNGGSSYNEQFF.

This clone has only a few counts. V is TRBV5-4 and J is TRBJ2-7; D ambiguous. V was cut by 4 bases and J by 2 bases, with 4 bases left in between. Germline V CDR1 and CDR2: SGHNT, YYREEE (reference sequence). This CDR3 has 11 residues. The CDR3 nucleotides read TGTGCCAGCAGCACACCCTACGAGCAGTACTTC. Translating gives CASSTPYEQYF.

The J gene is TRBJ2-1, the V gene TRBV4-1; 7 bases match TRBD2. Germline V gene lookup returns CDR1 MGHRA and CDR2 YSYEKL. There are 18 residues in the CDR3. V lost 2 bases, J lost 6 bases, and 16 bases stayed unmatched. CDR3 loop: CASSQLLLAEAGSNEQFF. The CDR3 DNA follows: TGCGCCAGCAGCCAACTCCTCCTAGCGGAGGCGGGCTCCAATGAGCAGTTCTTC.

The rearrangement uses TRBV4-1 and TRBJ1-1, with TRBD1 as a possible D gene (5 bases). V shed 0 bases and J shed 3 bases, with 14 bases lying between them. Germline CDR1 is MGHRA and CDR2 is YSYEKL. There are 16 residues in the CDR3. CDR3: CASSQEGGIMDTEAFF. The CDR3 DNA reads TGCGCCAGCAGCCAAGAGGGGGGGATCATGGACACTGAAGCTTTCTTT.

The V and J genes are TRBV18 and TRBJ2-1; perhaps TRBD2 as D (5 bases). The V and J ends lost 2 bases and 10 bases respectively, with 15 bases between them. The germline V gene has CDR1 KGHSH and CDR2 LQKENI. The CDR3 totals 14 residues. The chain's CDR3 is CASSPDPLASEQFF. In DNA form, the CDR3 reads TGTGCCAGCTCACCAGACCCCTTAGCGAGCGAGCAGTTCTTC.

The V gene is TRBV5-6, the J gene TRBJ1-2; TRBD1 agrees at 7 bases. The CDR3 spans 14 residues. Germline V gives CDR1 SGHDT, CDR2 YYEEEE. Trimming cost V 3 bases and J 5 bases; bases outside gene matches: 7. CDR3 sequence (DNA): TGTGCCAGCAGCTACACAGGGGTGGGATATGGCTACACCTTC. Amino acids: CASSYTGVGYGYTF.

The J gene is TRBJ1-2, the V gene TRBV6-5; possible D gene TRBD1, 5 bases. V lost 2 bases and J 4 bases, leaving 8 bases between the germline ends. CDR1 is MNHEY and CDR2 is SVGAGI in the germline V gene. This CDR3 is built from 13 residues. CDR3: CASSYEGLYGYTF. In DNA, the CDR3 is TGTGCCAGCAGTTACGAGGGACTCTATGGCTACACCTTC.

As DNA, the CDR3 is TGCAGCGCCGAGACAGGCTATGGCTACACCTTC. It yields the protein CSAETGYGYTF. The rearrangement uses TRBV29-1 and TRBJ1-2; D might be TRBD1 (6 bases). The germline V gene has CDR1 SQVTM and CDR2 ANQGSEA. This CDR3 contains 11 residues. V gave up 7 bases and J gave up 4 bases, with 10 bases separating them.

J is TRBJ2-3 and V is TRBV7-9; 10 bases agree with TRBD1. The V gene end was trimmed by 5 bases and the J gene end by 2 bases; junction bases not matched to a gene: 4. Germline V gene sequence: CDR1 SEHNR, CDR2 FQNEAQ (reference sequence). CDR3 length: 15 amino acids. The CDR3 region has the DNA TGTGCCAGCAGCCGTGACAGGGGGCTCACAGATACGCAGTATTTT. As protein: CASSRDRGLTDTQYF.

The rearrangement links TRBV28 to TRBJ1-4; D is perhaps TRBD1 (5 bases). This CDR3 contains 14 residues. CDR1 and CDR2 from the germline V gene are MDHEN and SYDVKM. The V end was cut by 4 bases, the J end by 7 bases, with 13 bases between. For the CDR3, the DNA is TGTGCCAGCAGTTCCGTGGAGGGGAGTGAAAAACTGTTTTTT. Protein: CASSSVEGSEKLFF. Together with reference TRBV28 and TRBJ1-4, the CDR3 gives the full variable domain: DVKVTQSSRYLVKRTGEKVFLECVQDMDHENMFWYRQDPGLGLRLIYFSYDVKMKEKGDIPEGYSVSREKKERFSLILESASTNQTSMYLCASSSVEGSEKLFFGSGTQLSVL.

This clone came up once. The V call is TRBV7-9, the J call TRBJ1-3; D is possibly TRBD1 (6 bases). Trimming left V 6 bases short and J 2 bases short, with 11 bases between. CDR3 length: 14 residues. Germline V gives CDR1 SEHNR, CDR2 FQNEAQ (reference sequence). Here the CDR3 DNA reads TGTGCCAGCAGAGGGGGGGGTCCTGGAAACACCATATATTTT. It codes for CASRGGGPGNTIYF.

Concerning this clone itself: Within the sample, other DNA sequences also encode this same CDR3. This chain uses TRBV4-1 with TRBJ1-5, with TRBD1 matching 8 bases. The V segment lost 3 bases and the J segment 7 bases; nucleotides outside the gene matches: 5. CDR3 length: 14 amino acids. Germline V gene data show CDR1 as MGHRA and CDR2 as YSYEKL. CDR3 loop: CASSQGTGGQPQHF. In nucleotides, the CDR3 is TGCGCCAGCAGCCAGGGGACAGGAGGGCAGCCCCAGCATTTT.

This clone has a handful of counts. The gene calls are TRBV6-1 and TRBJ2-2, with a possible D match to TRBD1 (6 bases). The V gene's germline CDR1 is MNHNS and CDR2 SASEGT. Trimming pared 10 bases from V and 4 bases from J, leaving 10 bases between. The CDR3 is 12 residues long. The CDR3 sequence is CAKGDFTGELFF. As DNA, the CDR3 is TGTGCCAAGGGGGATTTCACCGGGGAGCTGTTTTTT.

The V and J genes are TRBV4-1 and TRBJ2-1; 8 nucleotides align to TRBD2. This CDR3 comprises 14 residues. CDR1 is MGHRA and CDR2 is YSYEKL in the germline V gene. Germline trimming cut 3 bases from V and 10 bases from J; bases unmatched to any gene: 8. The CDR3 coding sequence is TGCGCCAGCAGCCACTACGCTAGCGGGTTAGAGCAGTTCTTC. As protein: CASSHYASGLEQFF.

The gene calls are TRBV7-8 and TRBJ2-7, with 10 positions matching TRBD2. Germline CDR1 SGHVS, CDR2 FQNEAQ. CDR3 length equals 14 residues. Trimming took 4 bases from V and 1 from J; bases not matched to a gene: 1. CDR3 protein: CASSWGLASYEQYF. The DNA for the CDR3 is TGTGCCAGCAGCTGGGGACTAGCGTCCTACGAGCAGTACTTC.

The V call is TRBV5-1, the J call TRBJ1-2, with a possible D match to TRBD1 (5 bases). The CDR3 loop spans 14 amino acids. With 4 bases removed from V and 7 bases from J, the gap between germline ends came to 17 bases. Per germline, CDR1 SGHRS and CDR2 YFSETQ. For the CDR3, the DNA is TGCGCCAGCAGCGGGGAATCAGGGCTCTGTGGCTACACCTTC. Protein: CASSGESGLCGYTF.

The chain combines TRBV6-5 with TRBJ1-2; 9 bases map to TRBD1. After removal of 0 bases from V and 2 bases from J, the junction contained 4 bases not matched to a gene. This CDR3 spans 16 amino acids. The germline V gene encodes CDR1 MNHEY and CDR2 SVGAGI. CDR3 region: CASSYSTGGWNYGYTF. In DNA, the CDR3 is TGTGCCAGCAGTTACTCGACAGGGGGTTGGAACTATGGCTACACCTTC.